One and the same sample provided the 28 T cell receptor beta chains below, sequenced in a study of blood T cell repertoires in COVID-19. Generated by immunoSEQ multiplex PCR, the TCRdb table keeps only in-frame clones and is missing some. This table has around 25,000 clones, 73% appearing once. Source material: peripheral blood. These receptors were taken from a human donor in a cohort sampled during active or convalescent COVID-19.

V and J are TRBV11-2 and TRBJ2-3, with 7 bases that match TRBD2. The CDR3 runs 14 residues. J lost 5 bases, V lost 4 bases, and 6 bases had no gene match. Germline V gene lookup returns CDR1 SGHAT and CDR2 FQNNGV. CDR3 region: CASSWGGAGDTQYF. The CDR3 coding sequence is TGTGCCAGCAGCTGGGGGGGAGCGGGAGATACGCAGTATTTT.

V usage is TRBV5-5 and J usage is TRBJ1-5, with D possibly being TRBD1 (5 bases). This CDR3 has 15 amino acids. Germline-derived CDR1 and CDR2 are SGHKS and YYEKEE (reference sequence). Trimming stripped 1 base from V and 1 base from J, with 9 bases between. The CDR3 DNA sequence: TGTGCCAGCAGCTTGAACGCAGGGAGCAATCAGCCCCAGCATTTT. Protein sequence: CASSLNAGSNQPQHF.

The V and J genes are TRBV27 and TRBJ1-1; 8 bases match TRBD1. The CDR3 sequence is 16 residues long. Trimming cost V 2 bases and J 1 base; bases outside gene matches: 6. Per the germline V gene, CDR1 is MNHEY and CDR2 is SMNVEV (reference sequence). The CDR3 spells CASSLVRQGWNTEAFF. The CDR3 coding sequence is TGTGCCAGCAGTTTAGTCAGACAGGGGTGGAACACTGAAGCTTTCTTT.

The CDR3 DNA is TGTGCCAGCGGAAATACAGGGTACAATGAGCAGTTCTTC. Translation gives CASGNTGYNEQFF. The chain combines TRBV27 with TRBJ2-1, with a tentative D call TRBD1 (6 bases). CDR3 length: 13 amino acids. Trimming cost V 8 bases and J 4 bases, with 12 bases left between them. Looked up from germline, CDR1 is MNHEY and CDR2 is SMNVEV (reference sequence).

CDR3 sequence reads: CASSRQVNNSPLHF. CDR3 nucleotides: TGTGCCAGCAGCCGACAGGTCAATAATTCACCCCTCCACTTT. V usage is TRBV16 and J usage is TRBJ1-6, with TRBD1 as a possible D gene (6 bases). V dropped 4 bases and J dropped 5 bases, with 9 bases sitting between them. The CDR3 contains 14 residues. Looked up from germline, CDR1 is KGHSY and CDR2 is FQNENV.

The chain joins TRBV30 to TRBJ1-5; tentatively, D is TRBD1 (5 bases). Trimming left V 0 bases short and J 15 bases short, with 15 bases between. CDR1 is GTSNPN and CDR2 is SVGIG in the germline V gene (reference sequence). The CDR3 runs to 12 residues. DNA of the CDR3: TGTGCCTGGAGTGTATCAGGGAGGGTGATGCATTTT. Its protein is CAWSVSGRVMHF. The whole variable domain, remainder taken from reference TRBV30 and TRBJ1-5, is SQTIHQWPATLVQPVGSPLSLECTVEGTSNPNLYWYRQAAGRGLQLLFYSVGIGQISSEVPQNLSASRPQDRQFILSSKKLLLSDSGFYLCAWSVSGRVMHFGDGTRLSIL.

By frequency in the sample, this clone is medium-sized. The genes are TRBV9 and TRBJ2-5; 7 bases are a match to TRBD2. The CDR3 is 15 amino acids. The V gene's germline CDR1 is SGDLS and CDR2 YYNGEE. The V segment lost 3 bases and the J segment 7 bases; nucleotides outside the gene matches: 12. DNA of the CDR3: TGTGCCAGCAGCGCCCGACTAGCTGATTCCGGGACCCAGTACTTC. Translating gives CASSARLADSGTQYF.

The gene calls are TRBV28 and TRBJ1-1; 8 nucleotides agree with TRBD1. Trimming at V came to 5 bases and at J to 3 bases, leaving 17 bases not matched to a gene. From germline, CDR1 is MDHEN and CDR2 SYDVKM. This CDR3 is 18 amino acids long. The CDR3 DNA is TGTGCCAGCAGTCAAATCTGGACAGGGACGGCTCGGGACACTGAAGCTTTCTTT. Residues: CASSQIWTGTARDTEAFF.

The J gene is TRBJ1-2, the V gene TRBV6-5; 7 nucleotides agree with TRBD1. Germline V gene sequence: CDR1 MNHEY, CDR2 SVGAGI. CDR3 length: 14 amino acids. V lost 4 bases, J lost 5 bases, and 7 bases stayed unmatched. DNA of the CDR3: TGTGCCAGCAGTTTTCGGACAGGCTTTTATGGCTACACCTTC. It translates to CASSFRTGFYGYTF.

CDR3 protein: CSARAGYEQYF. The CDR3 nucleotides are TGCAGTGCTAGAGCAGGGTACGAGCAGTACTTC. The chain links TRBV20-1 to TRBJ2-7; tentatively, D is TRBD1 (5 bases). V lost 1 base and J lost 4, with 5 bases in between. CDR3 length equals 11 residues. Germline CDR1 is DFQATT and CDR2 is SNEGSKA (reference sequence).

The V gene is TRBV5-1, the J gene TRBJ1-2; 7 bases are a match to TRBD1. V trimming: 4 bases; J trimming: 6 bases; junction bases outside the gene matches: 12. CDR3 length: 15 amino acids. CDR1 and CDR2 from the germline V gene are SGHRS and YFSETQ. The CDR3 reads CASSTTRDSNDGYTF. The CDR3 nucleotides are TGCGCCAGCAGCACAACCCGGGACAGCAACGATGGCTACACCTTC.

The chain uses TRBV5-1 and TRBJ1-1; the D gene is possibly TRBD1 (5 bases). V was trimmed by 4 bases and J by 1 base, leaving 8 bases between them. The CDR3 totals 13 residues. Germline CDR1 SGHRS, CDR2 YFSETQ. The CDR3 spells CASSPQGNTEAFF. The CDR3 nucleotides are TGCGCCAGCAGCCCTCAGGGGAACACTGAAGCTTTCTTT.

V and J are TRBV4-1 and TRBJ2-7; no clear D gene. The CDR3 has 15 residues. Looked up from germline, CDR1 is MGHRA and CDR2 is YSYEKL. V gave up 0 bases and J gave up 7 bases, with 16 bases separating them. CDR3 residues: CASSQDVNSLQEQYF. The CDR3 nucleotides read TGCGCCAGCAGCCAAGATGTGAACAGCCTACAGGAGCAGTACTTC.

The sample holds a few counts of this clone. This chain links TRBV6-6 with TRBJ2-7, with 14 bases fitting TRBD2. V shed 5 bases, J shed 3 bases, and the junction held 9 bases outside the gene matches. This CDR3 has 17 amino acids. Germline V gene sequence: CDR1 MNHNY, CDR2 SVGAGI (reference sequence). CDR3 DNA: TGTGCCAGCAGTCGACTAGCGGGGGGGTCTATCGGCTACGAGCAGTACTTC. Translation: CASSRLAGGSIGYEQYF.

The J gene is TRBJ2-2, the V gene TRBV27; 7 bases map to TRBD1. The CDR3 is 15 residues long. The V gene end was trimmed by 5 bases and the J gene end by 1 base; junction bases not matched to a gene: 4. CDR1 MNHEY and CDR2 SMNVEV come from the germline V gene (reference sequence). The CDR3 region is CASSHRGWNTGELFF. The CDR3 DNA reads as TGTGCCAGCAGTCACAGGGGATGGAACACCGGGGAGCTGTTTTTT.

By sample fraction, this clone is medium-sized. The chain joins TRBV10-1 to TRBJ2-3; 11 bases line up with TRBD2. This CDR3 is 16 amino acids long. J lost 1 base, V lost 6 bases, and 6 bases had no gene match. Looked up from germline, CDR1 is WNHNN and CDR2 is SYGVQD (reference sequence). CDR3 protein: CASSVGTSGRTDTQYF. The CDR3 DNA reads TGCGCCAGCAGCGTTGGGACTAGCGGCCGCACAGATACGCAGTATTTT.

CDR3 coding DNA: TGCGCCAGCAGCTTTGGGCGTTACTCCTACGAGCAGTACTTC. The encoded protein is CASSFGRYSYEQYF. This chain joins TRBV5-1 and TRBJ2-7; D remains unclear. CDR3 length: 14 residues. Germline V CDR1 and CDR2: SGHRS, YFSETQ. Deletions cut 2 bases from V and 0 bases from J, with 9 bases between.

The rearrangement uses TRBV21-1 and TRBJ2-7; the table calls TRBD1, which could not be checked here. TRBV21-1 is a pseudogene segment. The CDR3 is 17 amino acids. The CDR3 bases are TGTGCCAGCAGCACACCAGGGACAGGGGTCCCCTCCTACGAGCAGTACTTC. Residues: CASSTPGTGVPSYEQYF.

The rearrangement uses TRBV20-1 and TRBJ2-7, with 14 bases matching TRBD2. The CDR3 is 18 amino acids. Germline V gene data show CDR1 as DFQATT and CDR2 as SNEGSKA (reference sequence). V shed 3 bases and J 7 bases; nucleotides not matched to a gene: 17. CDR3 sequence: CSASIGTSGRARYWEQYF. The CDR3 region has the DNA TGCAGTGCTAGTATCGGGACTAGCGGGAGAGCACGTTATTGGGAGCAGTACTTC.

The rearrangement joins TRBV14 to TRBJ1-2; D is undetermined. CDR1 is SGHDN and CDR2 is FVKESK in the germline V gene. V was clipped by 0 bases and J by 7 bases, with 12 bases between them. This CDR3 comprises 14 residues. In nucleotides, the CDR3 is TGTGCCAGCAGCCAAGACGGGGTCCTTATTGGCTACACCTTC. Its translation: CASSQDGVLIGYTF.

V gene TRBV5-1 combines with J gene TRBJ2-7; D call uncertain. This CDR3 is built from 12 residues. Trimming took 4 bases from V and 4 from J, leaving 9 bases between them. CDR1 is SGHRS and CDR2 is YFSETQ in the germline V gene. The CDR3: CASSHDGYEQYV. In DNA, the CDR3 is TGCGCCAGCAGCCATGACGGGTACGAGCAGTACGTC.

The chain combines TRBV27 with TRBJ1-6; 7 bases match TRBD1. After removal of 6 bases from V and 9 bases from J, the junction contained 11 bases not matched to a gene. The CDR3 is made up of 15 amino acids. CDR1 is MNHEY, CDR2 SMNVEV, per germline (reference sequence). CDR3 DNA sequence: TGTGCCAGCAGCCCGGCGGGACAGAGGGGTTCACCCCTCCACTTT. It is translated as CASSPAGQRGSPLHF.

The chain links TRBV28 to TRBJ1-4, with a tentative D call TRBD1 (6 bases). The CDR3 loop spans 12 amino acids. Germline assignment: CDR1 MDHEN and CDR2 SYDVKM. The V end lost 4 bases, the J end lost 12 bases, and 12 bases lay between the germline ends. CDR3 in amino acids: CASSSGDGELFF. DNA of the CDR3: TGTGCCAGCAGTTCAGGGGATGGGGAACTGTTTTTT.

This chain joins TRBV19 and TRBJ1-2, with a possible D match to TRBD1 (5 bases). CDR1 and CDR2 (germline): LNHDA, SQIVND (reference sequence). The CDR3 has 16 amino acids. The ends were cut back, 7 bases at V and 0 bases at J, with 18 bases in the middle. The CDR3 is CASTRGTLLSNYGYTF. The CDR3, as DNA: TGTGCCAGTACTCGTGGGACTCTACTTTCTAACTATGGCTACACCTTC.

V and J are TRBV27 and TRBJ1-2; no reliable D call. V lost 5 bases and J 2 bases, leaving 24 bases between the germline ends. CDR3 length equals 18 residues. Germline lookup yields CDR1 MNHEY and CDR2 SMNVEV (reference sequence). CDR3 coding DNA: TGTGCCAGCAGTCCCTCCTCGGGAGGCATACTTCGGAACTATGGCTACACCTTC. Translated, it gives CASSPSSGGILRNYGYTF.

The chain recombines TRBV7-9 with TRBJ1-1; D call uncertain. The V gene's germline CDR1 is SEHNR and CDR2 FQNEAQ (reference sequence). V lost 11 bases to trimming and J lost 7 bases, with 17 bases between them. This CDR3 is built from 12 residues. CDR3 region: CALETDGGEAFF. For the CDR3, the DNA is TGTGCCCTAGAGACCGACGGTGGTGAAGCTTTCTTT.

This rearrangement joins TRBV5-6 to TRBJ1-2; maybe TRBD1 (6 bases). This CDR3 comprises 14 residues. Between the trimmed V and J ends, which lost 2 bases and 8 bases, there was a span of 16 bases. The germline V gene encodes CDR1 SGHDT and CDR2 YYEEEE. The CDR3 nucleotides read TGTGCCAGCAGCTTCCCCAGGGGACCGGAAGGCTACACCTTC. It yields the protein CASSFPRGPEGYTF.

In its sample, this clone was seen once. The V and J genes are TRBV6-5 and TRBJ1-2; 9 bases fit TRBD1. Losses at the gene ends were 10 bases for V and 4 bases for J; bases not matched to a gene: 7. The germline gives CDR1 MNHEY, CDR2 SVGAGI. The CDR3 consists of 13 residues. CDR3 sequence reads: CATSGQGFYGYTF. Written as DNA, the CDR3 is TGTGCCACCTCTGGACAGGGGTTCTATGGCTACACCTTC.